The 30 T cell receptor beta chains below come from one sample, sequenced in a study of blood T cell repertoires in COVID-19. Profiled with immunoSEQ multiplex PCR; TCRdb holds only in-frame clones, not every one. The data contain over 150,000 clones, 86% of them singletons. Sequencing was carried out using peripheral blood. These receptors originate from a man in his fifties with active or convalescent COVID-19.

The chain employs TRBV5-1 and TRBJ1-5; 8 nucleotides agree with TRBD1. The CDR3 is made up of 15 amino acids. Germline lookup yields CDR1 SGHRS and CDR2 YFSETQ. With 4 bases clipped from V and 0 bases from J, the junction kept 3 bases outside the gene matches. The CDR3 nucleotides read TGCGCCAGCAGCGCGACAGGGGTTAGCAATCAGCCCCAGCATTTT. Its protein is CASSATGVSNQPQHF.

The rearrangement links TRBV2 to TRBJ2-5, with TRBD2 matching over 9 bases. This CDR3 is 11 amino acids long. Germline CDR1 SNHLY, CDR2 FYNNEI. In DNA, the CDR3 is TGTGTGTTAGCGGGGGAAGAGACCCAGTACTTC. It is translated as CVLAGEETQYF.

This chain joins TRBV14 and TRBJ2-5; D not resolved. The CDR3 is made up of 14 amino acids. CDR1 and CDR2 from the germline V gene are SGHDN and FVKESK. The V end was cut by 4 bases, the J end by 9 bases, with 18 bases between. The CDR3 region has the DNA TGTGCCAGCAGCCTTGTTTTTGACGCCCGGGCCCAGTACTTC. Translating it yields CASSLVFDARAQYF.

The DNA for the CDR3 is TGTGCCAGCAGTTACTCGGCAGGACAATACGAGCAGTACTTC. This translates into CASSYSAGQYEQYF. The chain is built from TRBV6-5 and TRBJ2-7; perhaps TRBD1 as D (5 bases). The V gene's germline CDR1 is MNHEY and CDR2 SVGAGI. Trimming removed 0 bases from V and 4 bases from J, with 10 bases in between. There are 14 residues in the CDR3.

This sequence joins TRBV6-2 or TRBV6-3 and TRBJ1-1; D is uncertain. Germline CDR1 MNHEY, CDR2 SVGEGT. The V gene lost 5 bases and the J gene lost 4 bases, with 14 bases spanning the gap. CDR3 size: 14 residues. This CDR3 reads CASSTYSRSTEAFF. CDR3 DNA: TGTGCCAGCAGTACCTATTCCAGGTCCACTGAAGCTTTCTTT.

On this clone: A much larger clonotype is one base distant, so this may be a read error. The sample carries other DNA sequences with the same CDR3. This rearrangement joins TRBV6-5 to TRBJ2-7; TRBD2 matches at 9 bases. The CDR3 is made up of 14 amino acids. Germline lookup yields CDR1 MNHEY and CDR2 SVGAGI. With 2 bases clipped from V and 4 bases from J, the junction kept 3 bases outside the gene matches. The CDR3 reads CASSYQAGGYEQYF. In DNA, the CDR3 is TGTGCCAGCAGTTACCAAGCGGGAGGTTACGAGCAGTACTTC.

This sequence joins TRBV9 and TRBJ1-2; D gene uncertain. Germline CDR1 reads SGDLS; CDR2 reads YYNGEE. V was cut by 0 bases and J by 6 bases, with 15 bases left in between. The CDR3 consists of 15 residues. The CDR3 is CASSVGPGKSDGYTF. The CDR3 DNA reads as TGTGCCAGCAGCGTAGGTCCGGGGAAGTCGGATGGCTACACCTTC.

The chain is built from TRBV7-2 and TRBJ2-2; D is ambiguous. The V and J ends lost 2 bases and 1 base respectively, with 5 bases between them. The length of the CDR3 is 14 residues. Germline V CDR1 and CDR2: SGHTA, FQGNSA. CDR3 region: CASSLYRNTGELFF. The CDR3 DNA reads as TGTGCCAGCAGCTTATATAGGAACACCGGGGAGCTGTTTTTT.

The rearrangement links TRBV4-2 to TRBJ1-4; TRBD1 matches 7 bases. CDR1 and CDR2 (germline): LGHNA, YNFKEQ. The CDR3 is 16 residues long. With V trimmed by 4 bases and J by 0 bases, 5 bases remained unmatched. In nucleotides, the CDR3 is TGTGCCAGCAGCCCGAAGACAGGGACAACTAATGAAAAACTGTTTTTT. Amino acids: CASSPKTGTTNEKLFF.

This clone showed up just a few times. The chain combines TRBV24-1 with TRBJ2-1; unclear D gene. Germline V gene sequence: CDR1 KGHDR, CDR2 SFDVKD. The CDR3 has 14 amino acids. The germline V and J ends were trimmed by 4 bases and 3 bases, with 9 bases remaining between them. The CDR3: CATSEASDYNEQFF. CDR3 bases: TGTGCCACCAGTGAAGCTAGTGACTACAATGAGCAGTTCTTC.

This clone was seen more than once but under ten times. The CDR3 sequence: CASSLTGTPSVEQYF. As DNA, the CDR3 is TGTGCCAGCAGCTTAACCGGGACACCTTCTGTCGAGCAGTACTTC. The chain couples TRBV28 to TRBJ2-7; D perhaps matches TRBD1 (6 bases). Trimming took off 6 bases at V and 6 bases at J, with 21 bases between the two ends. The CDR3 is 15 amino acids. Germline V gene sequence: CDR1 MDHEN, CDR2 SYDVKM.

The chain carries TRBV25-1 and TRBJ1-5; TRBD1 matches at 12 bases. This CDR3 region has 16 residues. CDR1 MGHDK and CDR2 SYGVNS come from the germline V gene. After removal of 4 bases from V and 5 bases from J, the junction contained 6 bases not matched to a gene. CDR3 residues: CASSAPGTGGDQPQHF. The CDR3 bases are TGTGCCAGCAGTGCTCCCGGGACAGGGGGCGATCAGCCCCAGCATTTT.

V gene TRBV29-1 combines with J gene TRBJ1-2, with 7 bases that match TRBD1. There are 14 residues in the CDR3. Trimming at V came to 7 bases and at J to 8 bases, leaving 16 bases not matched to a gene. The germline V gene has CDR1 SQVTM and CDR2 ANQGSEA. Here the CDR3 DNA reads TGCAGCGCCGCGGGGCAGGGGGTTCCGCTGGGCTACACCTTC. This translates into CSAAGQGVPLGYTF.

The chain is built from TRBV5-1 and TRBJ2-6; perhaps TRBD1 as D (5 bases). Germline V gene lookup returns CDR1 SGHRS and CDR2 YFSETQ. The CDR3 extends over 15 amino acids. V dropped 4 bases and J dropped 8 bases, with 16 bases sitting between them. The CDR3 sequence: CASSIQDPSSNVLTF. In DNA, the CDR3 is TGCGCCAGCAGCATACAGGATCCTTCGTCCAACGTCCTGACTTTC.

This clone showed up just once. This chain connects TRBV7-8 to TRBJ2-7; tentatively, D is TRBD1 (5 bases). V was trimmed by 6 bases and J by 2 bases, leaving 17 bases between them. Germline V gene data show CDR1 as SGHVS and CDR2 as FQNEAQ. The CDR3 consists of 15 residues. The CDR3 region is CASSLNRFSAYEQYF. The CDR3 nucleotides are TGTGCCAGCAGTCTAAACAGGTTCTCCGCCTACGAGCAGTACTTC.

In this sample, this clone turned up a few times. The chain is built from TRBV25-1 and TRBJ2-1; perhaps TRBD2 as D (7 bases). The germline V gene has CDR1 MGHDK and CDR2 SYGVNS. Trimming cost V 8 bases and J 3 bases, with 17 bases left between them. The length of the CDR3 is 15 residues. The CDR3 spells CASCASGGGYNEQFF. In DNA, the CDR3 is TGTGCCAGCTGCGCTAGCGGAGGGGGCTACAATGAGCAGTTCTTC.

The chain is built from TRBV5-4 and TRBJ1-4; D remains ambiguous. Trimming took 4 bases from V and 0 from J, leaving 13 bases between them. CDR1 is SGHNT, CDR2 YYREEE, per germline (reference sequence). This CDR3 comprises 16 residues. CDR3 DNA sequence: TGTGCCAGCAGCGTGAAGGACGGGGCAACTAATGAAAAACTGTTTTTT. Translating it yields CASSVKDGATNEKLFF.

This clone was observed a few times. This chain joins TRBV2 and TRBJ2-7; weak D call: TRBD2 (6 bases). CDR1 and CDR2 from the germline V gene are SNHLY and FYNNEI. This CDR3 has 13 amino acids. Trimming removed 7 bases at V and 5 bases at J, with 15 bases between. CDR3 sequence reads: CASKEGSIHEQYF. CDR3 bases: TGTGCCAGCAAGGAGGGGTCCATCCACGAGCAGTACTTC.

The gene calls are TRBV27 and TRBJ2-4; D is uncertain. V was pared by 6 bases and J by 0 bases, with 15 bases between. CDR3 length: 16 residues. The germline V gene encodes CDR1 MNHEY and CDR2 SMNVEV (reference sequence). The CDR3 sequence is CASSPRVPSAKNIQYF. The CDR3 bases are TGTGCCAGCAGCCCACGGGTGCCTTCAGCCAAAAACATTCAGTACTTC.

The V call is TRBV12-3 or TRBV12-4, the J call TRBJ1-6; no clear D. Trimming removed 2 bases at V and 10 bases at J, with 6 bases between. CDR3 length: 12 residues. The chain's CDR3 is CASSLRESPLHF. The DNA of the CDR3 is TGTGCCAGCAGTTTACGGGAGTCACCCCTCCACTTT.

This chain joins TRBV15 and TRBJ1-4; 10 positions match TRBD1. V lost 1 base to trimming and J lost 2 bases; unmatched junction nucleotides: 4. The CDR3 spans 17 residues. Per the germline V gene, CDR1 is LNHNV and CDR2 is YYDKDF (reference sequence). CDR3 loop: CATSRGQGAWTNEKLFF. For the CDR3, the DNA is TGTGCCACCAGCAGAGGACAGGGGGCCTGGACTAATGAAAAACTGTTTTTT.

V usage is TRBV9 and J usage is TRBJ2-7; D is possibly TRBD1 (5 bases). The CDR3 consists of 15 residues. Germline values: CDR1 SGDLS, CDR2 YYNGEE. V was clipped by 4 bases and J by 2 bases, with 16 bases between them. CDR3 loop: CASSRRSAGTYEQYF. In nucleotides, the CDR3 is TGTGCCAGCAGCCGTAGAAGCGCAGGGACCTACGAGCAGTACTTC.

The rearrangement joins TRBV9 to TRBJ2-7, with no clear D. This CDR3 is 15 amino acids long. Germline V gene sequence: CDR1 SGDLS, CDR2 YYNGEE. Trimming removed 0 bases at V and 3 bases at J, with 13 bases between. The CDR3 here is CASSVVLTGGYEQYF. In DNA, the CDR3 is TGTGCCAGCAGCGTAGTTCTCACCGGCGGCTACGAGCAGTACTTC.

The CDR3 DNA reads TGCGCCAGCAGCCAGACACAGGACAGATCCTACGAGCAGTACTTC. Translated: CASSQTQDRSYEQYF. This rearrangement joins TRBV4-1 to TRBJ2-7, with TRBD1 as a possible D gene (6 bases). The germline V gene encodes CDR1 MGHRA and CDR2 YSYEKL. CDR3 length equals 15 residues. Trimming pared 3 bases from V and 1 base from J, leaving 13 bases between.

This clone was counted only a few times. The chain recombines TRBV9 with TRBJ1-6, with D perhaps TRBD1 (5 bases). This CDR3 comprises 15 residues. V lost 4 bases and J 6 bases, leaving 14 bases between the germline ends. Germline-derived CDR1 and CDR2 are SGDLS and YYNGEE. CDR3 loop: CASSPIGGGNSPLHF. In DNA, the CDR3 is TGTGCCAGCAGCCCCATCGGGGGGGGTAATTCACCCCTCCACTTT.

The V and J genes are TRBV6-4 and TRBJ2-1; D is ambiguous. CDR3 size: 15 residues. V was clipped by 0 bases and J by 8 bases, with 14 bases between them. CDR1 MRHNA and CDR2 SNTAGT come from the germline V gene. The CDR3 protein is CASSDSSLRHHEQFF. The CDR3 coding sequence is TGTGCCAGCAGTGACTCGAGTTTGAGACACCATGAGCAGTTCTTC.

The chain is built from TRBV4-2 and TRBJ2-1, with D perhaps matching TRBD2 (6 bases). The CDR3 is 17 amino acids. Trimming shortened V by 2 bases and J by 4 bases, and 18 bases separated the two germline ends. CDR1 and CDR2 from the germline V gene are LGHNA and YNFKEQ. The CDR3 reads CASSQLPLLGGYNEQFF. CDR3 nucleotides: TGTGCCAGCAGCCAACTCCCATTGTTGGGAGGATACAATGAGCAGTTCTTC.

The genes are TRBV4-3 and TRBJ2-3; 7 nucleotides match TRBD2. This CDR3 has 15 residues. Trimming removed 3 bases from V and 5 bases from J; junction bases left unmatched: 8. Germline assignment: CDR1 LGHNA and CDR2 YSLEER. The CDR3 sequence is CASSQKPTGGDTQYF. CDR3 bases: TGCGCCAGCAGCCAGAAACCAACGGGAGGAGATACGCAGTATTTT.

The rearrangement links TRBV21-1 to TRBJ1-2; the table assigns TRBD1, which was not confirmed against the DNA. TRBV21-1 is listed as a pseudogene. This CDR3 comprises 18 residues. The CDR3 DNA reads as TGTGCCAGCAGCAAAACTTGCCGAGGCGGGACAGGAGGGTATGGCTACACCTTC. Translated, it gives CASSKTCRGGTGGYGYTF.

The chain links TRBV6-1 to TRBJ1-3; D ambiguous. The CDR3 length is 16 residues. Germline V gene data show CDR1 as MNHNS and CDR2 as SASEGT. V was cut by 1 base and J by 0 bases, with 10 bases left in between. The CDR3 here is CASSEGVAFSGNTIYF. DNA for the CDR3: TGTGCCAGCAGTGAAGGAGTAGCCTTCTCTGGAAACACCATATATTTT.